This is a list of T cell receptor beta chains from one sample in a study of PD-1 blockade in classical Hodgkin lymphoma. Clones were read by immunoSEQ multiplex PCR, and TCRdb kept only the in-frame ones, dropping some. The table shows some 100,000 clones, with roughly 91% occurring only once. This specimen consisted of peripheral blood mononuclear cells (PBMCs), obtained before the fourth cycle of nivolumab. These receptors all come from a human donor with classical Hodgkin lymphoma. The CDR3 runs from the conserved cysteine through the conserved F or W. Each record gives: V gene, clone size, CDR3 protein. Clone size is stated in some rows and not others, as once, few, many or a class when expanded.

TRBV29-1,.,CSVAGLNTEAFF
TRBV7-9,.,CASSDKGQPQHF
TRBV19,.,CASETRDTGYNEQFF
TRBV5-1,.,CASSLGERVTQYF
TRBV10-2,.,CASSESSLAVANTGELFF
TRBV7-8,.,CASSISLAGLSSYNEQFF
TRBV5-8,.,CASSMGGVEQYF
TRBV19,.,CASMSRDRGMNTEAFF
TRBV4-1,.,CASSQDPLPGGYNEQFF
TRBV14,.,CASSQDGAWGRDPYEQYF
TRBV5-4,.,CASSSRGRGRGNTIYF
TRBV5-1,.,CASTTTSTRGETQYF
TRBV14,few,CASSQDFSLDREETQYF
TRBV27,.,CASSFRDNYGYTF
TRBV5-1,.,CASGPGQHTDTQYF
TRBV5-5,.,CASSRGLAESSYEQYF
TRBV2,.,CASSYTGSGANVLTF
TRBV6-1,.,CASSQRDGYNEQFF
TRBV15,.,CATSRDPGTAGGKLFF
TRBV7-8,.,CASSLRGLAGGSDEQFF
TRBV7-6,.,CASSLGSIGTSGRGDTQYF
TRBV18,.,CASSQQGTTNEQYF
TRBV5-1,.,CASSSTYNEQFF
TRBV30,.,CAWARGENQPQHF
TRBV28,once,CASSFEDRGSNEQYF
TRBV23-1,.,CASRPRGTVYNEQFF
TRBV18,few,CASSLSDRTLNTEAFF
TRBV27,.,CASSWGHEQYF
TRBV2,.,CASSGQGGFTEAFF
TRBV29-1,.,CSVTSWTGELFF
TRBV9,.,CASSVIPDTQYF
TRBV5-4,.,CASSLGGAPYEQFF
TRBV5-1,.,CASSLGQADNQPQHF
TRBV7-9,.,CASSSIREQEKLFF
TRBV21-1,.,CASSKRIAENEKLFF
TRBV27,.,CAVRLAGGAEQYF
TRBV30,.,CAWSRTEYQPQHF
TRBV15,few,CATSREGDRNQPQHF
TRBV4-2,.,CASSQEALREDQPQHF
TRBV7-2,.,CASSFDFSRPGELFF